This T cell receptor (beta chain) stems from a study of blood T cell repertoires in COVID-19. The J segment lost 9 bases and the V segment lost 6 bases, leaving 10 bases of the junction unmatched. The CDR3 contains 16 residues. From germline, CDR1 is MRHNA and CDR2 SNTAGT. The authors' processing: Reference gene primer amplification gave estimated nucleated cell counts. Profiled with immunoSEQ multiplex PCR; TCRdb holds only in-frame clones, not every one. The DNA was the basis for D and trimming; V, J and clone size are from that table. The data contain about 12,000 clones, about nine tenths of them singletons.

This chain uses TRBV6-4 with TRBJ2-1, with 14 bases aligning to TRBD2. The sequencing input was peripheral blood. The TCR sequence derives from an older woman with active COVID-19. CDR3 nucleotide sequence: TGTGCCAGCAGGGATCCGGGACTAGCGGGAGAGGGTGAGCAGTTCTTC. Protein product: CASRDPGLAGEGEQFF.